The 27 T cell receptor beta chains below all came from one sample that was sequenced in a study of blood T cell repertoires in COVID-19. Only in-frame clones appear in the TCRdb table, and some are missing; sequencing was by immunoSEQ multiplex PCR. The sample shows around 430,000 clones, just under 90% of them seen only once. The sequencing sample was made of PBMCs or T cells enriched from blood (not recorded which). The receptors were sampled from a woman between 45 and 65 years old who had recovered from COVID-19.

The chain employs TRBV27 and TRBJ1-2; a weak D match, TRBD1 (6 bases). The CDR3 loop spans 16 amino acids. Germline loops: CDR1 MNHEY, CDR2 SMNVEV (reference sequence). V lost 6 bases and J 3 bases, leaving 20 bases between the germline ends. The CDR3 nucleotides read TGTGCCAGCAGCTCTCGAGGTGGGGGCGAGGACTATGGCTACACCTTC. Protein product: CASSSRGGGEDYGYTF.

This clone was counted a single time. The V and J genes are TRBV7-2 and TRBJ2-1, with D possibly being TRBD1 (5 bases). Germline V gene data show CDR1 as SGHTA and CDR2 as FQGNSA. This CDR3 is 14 amino acids long. Trimming left V 0 bases short and J 9 bases short, with 12 bases between. This chain's CDR3 is CASSLAQGGVEQFF. In nucleotides, the CDR3 is TGTGCCAGCAGCTTAGCGCAGGGTGGGGTTGAGCAGTTCTTC.

This chain links TRBV4-1 with TRBJ2-3; 8 bases are a match to TRBD2. Unmatched junction bases numbered 5, after V lost 3 bases and J lost 9 bases. Germline CDR1 is MGHRA and CDR2 is YSYEKL. This CDR3 region has 13 residues. CDR3 sequence (DNA): TGCGCCAGCAGCCAGAGATTAGCGGGGACGCAGTATTTT. Its translation: CASSQRLAGTQYF.

The chain is built from TRBV5-4 and TRBJ1-2; 7 nucleotides agree with TRBD1. The CDR3 has 15 amino acids. Germline values: CDR1 SGHNT, CDR2 YYREEE (reference sequence). V shed 0 bases, J shed 7 bases, and the junction held 9 bases outside the gene matches. The CDR3 loop is CASSLAGRQGGGYTF. The CDR3 bases are TGTGCCAGCAGCTTGGCCGGGAGACAGGGAGGTGGCTACACCTTC. Looking up the rest from reference TRBV5-4 and TRBJ1-2 gives the full variable domain: ETGVTQSPTHLIKTRGQQVTLRCSSQSGHNTVSWYQQALGQGPQFIFQYYREEENGRGNFPPRFSGLQFPNYSSELNVNALELDDSALYLCASSLAGRQGGGYTFGSGTRLTVV.

This chain connects TRBV7-9 to TRBJ2-6, with D maybe TRBD2 (5 bases). The CDR3 is made up of 16 amino acids. Trimming pared 5 bases from V and 0 bases from J, leaving 11 bases between. Germline V lookup: CDR1 SEHNR, CDR2 FQNEAQ (reference sequence). The CDR3 region is CASSLRTDSGANVLTF. In nucleotides, the CDR3 is TGTGCCAGCAGCCTACGGACTGACTCTGGGGCCAACGTCCTGACTTTC.

The J gene is TRBJ1-6, the V gene TRBV27, with unresolved D. The CDR3 has 15 amino acids. V lost 8 bases and J 0 bases, leaving 11 bases between the germline ends. Germline values: CDR1 MNHEY, CDR2 SMNVEV (reference sequence). CDR3 loop: CASGGQDSYNSPLHF. The CDR3 DNA reads as TGTGCCAGCGGAGGGCAGGACTCCTATAATTCACCCCTCCACTTT.

This clone was seen just once. J is TRBJ2-7 and V is TRBV10-3; no clear D gene. The ends were cut back, 1 base at V and 2 bases at J, with 12 bases in the middle. CDR3 length equals 15 residues. CDR1 is ENHRY, CDR2 SYGVKD, per germline. The CDR3: CAISELQSLTYEQYF. In DNA, the CDR3 is TGTGCCATCAGTGAGTTACAGTCCCTTACCTACGAGCAGTACTTC.

The J gene is TRBJ1-4, the V gene TRBV14, with D hard to call. This CDR3 has 14 amino acids. CDR1 and CDR2 from the germline V gene are SGHDN and FVKESK. V was shortened by 4 bases and J by 5 bases, with 11 bases between the two germline ends. The chain's CDR3 is CASSPRVTNEKLFF. CDR3 DNA sequence: TGTGCCAGCAGCCCACGGGTTACAAATGAAAAACTGTTTTTT.

V and J are TRBV21-1 and TRBJ1-5. TRBV21-1 is recorded as a pseudogene. The CDR3 has 14 amino acids. In DNA, the CDR3 is TGTGCCAGCAGTACGGGAAATAGCAATCAGCCCCAGCATTTT. It is translated as CASSTGNSNQPQHF.

The V and J genes are TRBV2 and TRBJ2-3; 8 bases fit TRBD2. The CDR3 spans 13 residues. V was pared by 8 bases and J by 13 bases, with 14 bases of the junction left unmatched. Germline values: CDR1 SNHLY, CDR2 FYNNEI. CDR3 protein: CASRRREGGGEYF. Written as DNA, the CDR3 is TGTGCCAGCCGGCGCCGGGAGGGCGGTGGGGAGTATTTT.

The rearrangement joins TRBV5-1 to TRBJ1-6; 9 bases map to TRBD1. The J segment lost 10 bases and the V segment lost 4 bases, leaving 12 bases of the junction unmatched. Germline V CDR1 and CDR2: SGHRS, YFSETQ. The CDR3 runs to 16 residues. The CDR3 coding sequence is TGCGCCAGCAGCCTCGGGTCAACAGGGGGCTGGTCACCCCTCCACTTT. It is translated as CASSLGSTGGWSPLHF.

The V call is TRBV2, the J call TRBJ2-3; D remains unclear. Germline CDR1 and CDR2: SNHLY and FYNNEI. The CDR3 is 14 residues long. V lost 6 bases and J 3 bases, leaving 13 bases between the germline ends. The CDR3 nucleotides are TGTGCCAGCAGGAGAGACACGTTTACAGATACGCAGTATTTT. Amino acid sequence: CASRRDTFTDTQYF.

V is TRBV11-1 and J is TRBJ2-5; D perhaps matches TRBD2 (5 bases). CDR3 length: 15 amino acids. CDR1 and CDR2 from the germline V gene are SGHAT and FQDESV (reference sequence). V dropped 1 base and J dropped 5 bases, with 14 bases sitting between them. CDR3: CASSLVSGIPETQYF. The CDR3 bases are TGTGCCAGCAGCTTAGTTTCGGGGATTCCGGAGACCCAGTACTTC.

V usage is TRBV6-5 and J usage is TRBJ1-3; D not resolved. CDR1 and CDR2 from the germline V gene are MNHEY and SVGAGI. Trimming pared 0 bases from V and 4 bases from J, leaving 10 bases between. This CDR3 spans 15 amino acids. The CDR3 sequence is CASSYSRGTGNTIYF. CDR3 sequence (DNA): TGTGCCAGCAGTTACTCACGCGGCACGGGAAACACCATATATTTT.

The chain uses TRBV2 and TRBJ1-3, with no clear D. The CDR3 has 12 residues. V was pared by 4 bases and J by 3 bases, with 4 bases between. Germline assignment: CDR1 SNHLY and CDR2 FYNNEI. The CDR3 loop reads CASSASGNTIYF. CDR3 in DNA: TGTGCCAGCAGTGCCAGTGGAAACACCATATATTTT.

The chain couples TRBV12-3 or TRBV12-4 to TRBJ1-2; perhaps TRBD1 as D (6 bases). The CDR3 is 13 amino acids. The V end was cut by 3 bases, the J end by 8 bases, with 13 bases between. CDR3 nucleotide sequence: TGTGCCAGCAGTTTCTCGACAGGATTCGGCTACACCTTC. This encodes CASSFSTGFGYTF.

The chain is built from TRBV2 and TRBJ1-5, with D maybe TRBD1 (6 bases). Looked up from germline, CDR1 is SNHLY and CDR2 is FYNNEI. This CDR3 has 14 residues. Deletions cut 5 bases from V and 7 bases from J, with 15 bases between. The CDR3 protein is CASSPREGGQPQHF. The CDR3 DNA reads as TGTGCCAGCAGTCCTCGGGAGGGGGGGCAGCCCCAGCATTTT.

The V gene is TRBV30, the J gene TRBJ1-1; 11 positions agree with TRBD1. Germline V gene data show CDR1 as GTSNPN and CDR2 as SVGIG (reference sequence). The V gene end was trimmed by 4 bases and the J gene end by 4 bases; junction bases not matched to a gene: 5. This CDR3 is 14 amino acids long. The chain's CDR3 is CAWTAGTGGTEAFF. CDR3 coding DNA: TGTGCCTGGACAGCCGGGACAGGGGGCACTGAAGCTTTCTTT.

The rearrangement uses TRBV4-1 and TRBJ1-4, with D hard to call. Per the germline V gene, CDR1 is MGHRA and CDR2 is YSYEKL. V was cut by 1 base and J by 7 bases, with 13 bases left in between. This CDR3 is 15 amino acids long. The CDR3 coding sequence is TGCGCCAGCAGCCAAGCCTTTGAGAGCTTTGAAAAACTGTTTTTT. This codes for CASSQAFESFEKLFF.

J is TRBJ2-5 and V is TRBV29-1, with 9 bases that match TRBD2. Germline V gives CDR1 SQVTM, CDR2 ANQGSEA. The CDR3 contains 14 residues. V was pared by 2 bases and J by 0 bases, with 1 base of the junction left unmatched. The CDR3 here is CSVELAGYQETQYF. The CDR3 DNA sequence: TGCAGCGTTGAACTAGCGGGGTACCAAGAGACCCAGTACTTC.

This chain joins TRBV30 and TRBJ1-5, with unresolved D. The CDR3 totals 14 residues. V lost 0 bases and J lost 6, with 12 bases in between. CDR1 is GTSNPN, CDR2 SVGIG, per germline (reference sequence). This CDR3 reads CAWSVSHGSQPQHF. The DNA for the CDR3 is TGTGCCTGGAGTGTATCTCACGGTAGTCAGCCCCAGCATTTT.

This clone is a singleton in its sample. The genes are TRBV5-1 and TRBJ2-7; 9 bases match TRBD1. Germline V CDR1 and CDR2: SGHRS, YFSETQ. Losses at the gene ends were 0 bases for V and 4 bases for J; bases not matched to a gene: 11. The CDR3 runs to 17 residues. The CDR3 DNA reads as TGCGCCAGCAGCTTGGGGTGGGGACAGGGCGTCGTTTACGAGCAGTACTTC. This translates into CASSLGWGQGVVYEQYF.

The J gene is TRBJ1-4, the V gene TRBV6-5; D is possibly TRBD1 (6 bases). Trimming shortened V by 2 bases and J by 5 bases, and 15 bases separated the two germline ends. CDR1 is MNHEY, CDR2 SVGAGI, per germline. This CDR3 comprises 16 residues. CDR3 loop: CASSYTRGEGNEKLFF. The CDR3 nucleotides read TGTGCCAGCAGTTACACCAGGGGCGAAGGGAATGAAAAACTGTTTTTT.

This clone was recorded only once. V and J are TRBV6-5 and TRBJ2-2; TRBD2 aligns across 9 bases. Germline CDR1 MNHEY, CDR2 SVGAGI. V lost 7 bases to trimming and J lost 7 bases; unmatched junction nucleotides: 10. The CDR3 sequence is 15 residues long. Here the CDR3 reads CASIFSSGVNGELFF. CDR3 coding DNA: TGTGCCAGCATTTTCTCTAGCGGGGTTAACGGGGAGCTGTTTTTT.

This clone was seen a single time. J is TRBJ2-3 and V is TRBV7-9; D possibly corresponds to TRBD2 (6 bases). Germline V lookup: CDR1 SEHNR, CDR2 FQNEAQ (reference sequence). This CDR3 is built from 14 residues. With 5 bases removed from V and 4 bases from J, the gap between germline ends came to 13 bases. The CDR3 protein is CASSALARSDTQYF. In nucleotides, the CDR3 is TGTGCCAGCAGCGCTCTAGCGAGGTCAGATACGCAGTATTTT.

J is TRBJ2-1 and V is TRBV7-2; unclear D gene. There are 13 residues in the CDR3. V was pared by 1 base and J by 12 bases, with 13 bases between. Per germline, CDR1 SGHTA and CDR2 FQGNSA. CDR3 residues: CASSLGSRLWQFF. The CDR3 nucleotides are TGTGCCAGCAGCTTAGGGTCTCGACTGTGGCAGTTCTTC.

A single count supports this clone. This chain connects TRBV28 to TRBJ2-1; 7 nucleotides align to TRBD1. CDR3 length equals 14 residues. The germline gives CDR1 MDHEN, CDR2 SYDVKM. The V and J ends lost 10 bases and 6 bases, in that order; junction bases with no gene match: 12. As DNA, the CDR3 is TGTGCCATCAAGACCGGGACAGATGCCAATGAGCAGTTCTTC. This gives the protein CAIKTGTDANEQFF.